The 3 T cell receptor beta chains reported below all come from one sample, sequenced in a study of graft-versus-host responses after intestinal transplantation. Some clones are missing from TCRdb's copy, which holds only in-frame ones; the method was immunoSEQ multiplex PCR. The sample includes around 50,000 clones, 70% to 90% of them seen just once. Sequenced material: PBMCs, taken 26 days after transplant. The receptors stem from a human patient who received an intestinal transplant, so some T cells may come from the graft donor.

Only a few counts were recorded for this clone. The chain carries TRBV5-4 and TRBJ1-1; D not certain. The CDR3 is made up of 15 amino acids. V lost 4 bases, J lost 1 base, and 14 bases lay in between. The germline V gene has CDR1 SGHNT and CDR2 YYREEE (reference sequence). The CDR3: CASSGREAWNTEAFF. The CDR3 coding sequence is TGTGCCAGCAGCGGGAGGGAGGCCTGGAACACTGAAGCTTTCTTT.

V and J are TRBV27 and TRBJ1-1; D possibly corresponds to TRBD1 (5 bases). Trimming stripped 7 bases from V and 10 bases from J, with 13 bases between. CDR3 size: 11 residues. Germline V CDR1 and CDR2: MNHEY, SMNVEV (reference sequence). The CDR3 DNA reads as TGTGCCAGCATGGAGGGGCACGGAGCTTTCTTT. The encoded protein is CASMEGHGAFF.

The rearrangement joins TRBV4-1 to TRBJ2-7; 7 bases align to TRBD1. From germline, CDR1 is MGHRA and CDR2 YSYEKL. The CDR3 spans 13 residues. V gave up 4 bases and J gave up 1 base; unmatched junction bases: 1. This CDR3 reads CASSPTGSYEQYF. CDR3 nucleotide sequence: TGCGCCAGCAGCCCGACAGGGTCCTACGAGCAGTACTTC.